This TCR beta chain was recovered during a study of T cell repertoires in cytomegalovirus infection. Study overall: The authors relied on CMV epitopes, both recently identified HLA-C-restricted and well-studied HLA-B-restricted. Evidence of both CMV infection and a matching HLA type came from public TCR beta signatures. The study's findings and limits: In two of eight donors, the top clonotype was HLA-C-restricted CMV-specific. CMV carriers having the relevant HLA were flagged by cumulative public TCR beta family frequency.

V shed 6 bases and J shed 3 bases, with 23 bases lying between them. Per germline, CDR1 MNHEY and CDR2 SVGAGI. CDR3 length equals 17 residues. Each CDR3 protein is one row after TCRdb ran MiXCR on the reads. The sample lists more than 45,000 distinct CDR3 sequences; around 20% were seen once. This clonotype was found a few times. Its antigen is currently unknown. The source of this sequence is a human donor in good health (CMV status not recorded). Some clones in this sample may be carry-over from other donors' samples. The sample was CD8+ T cells from cultured PBMCs, taken from culture after CMV antigen stimulation. V is TRBV6-5 and J is TRBJ2-5, with D possibly TRBD1 on 6 matching bases. In DNA form, the CDR3 reads TGTGCCAGCAGACCCCTCCATTACAGGGCGTATGAAGAGACCCAGTACTTC. Translating it yields CASRPLHYRAYEETQYF.